One sample yielded the 2 T cell receptor beta chains listed below, sequenced in a study of cytomegalovirus exposure and HLA in healthy donors. The study ran its PCR with 60 Vbeta and 13 Jbeta primers. Repertoires were generated with immunoSEQ multiplex PCR, while TCRdb's copy carries only in-frame clones and drops some. Here the sample spans about 160,000 clones, 71% being singletons. The specimen was PBMCs. These receptors came from a woman under 40 in good health and CMV-seronegative.

This clone was picked up a small number of times. One junction end does not reproduce the germline sequence, and a read error may be involved. V gene TRBV7-9 combines with J gene TRBJ1-5; TRBD1 is a possible D gene (5 bases). The CDR3 covers 12 residues. Germline V gene lookup returns CDR1 SEHNR and CDR2 FQNEAQ (reference sequence). The CDR3 region is CSSSSDTQPQHF. CDR3 in DNA: TGTTCCAGCAGCTCGGACACTCAGCCCCAGCATTTT. Full variable domain (rest looked up from reference TRBV7-9 and TRBJ1-5): DTGVSQNPRHKITKRGQNVTFRCDPISEHNRLYWYRQTLGQGPEFLTYFQNEAQLEKSRLLSDRFSAERPKGSFSTLEIQRTEQGDSAMYLCSSSSDTQPQHFGDGTRLSIL.

J is TRBJ1-5 and V is TRBV7-8; 7 nucleotides agree with TRBD1. J lost 5 bases, V lost 5 bases, and 6 bases had no gene match. Germline V gives CDR1 SGHVS, CDR2 FQNEAQ. This CDR3 is 14 amino acids long. As DNA, the CDR3 is TGTGCCAGCAGCCCCGACAGGGCCTATCAGCCCCAGCATTTT. This gives the protein CASSPDRAYQPQHF.